This T cell receptor (beta chain) was captured by sequencing in a study of T-cell reconstitution after alpha-beta-depleted transplantation in children. Germline V lookup: CDR1 DFQATT, CDR2 SNEGSKA (reference sequence). The ends lost 0 bases at V and 0 bases at J; junction bases unmatched: 5. The CDR3 covers 16 residues. Unique molecular identifiers tagged the TCRbeta library. TCRdb ran MiXCR on the PCR reads and lists one entry per CDR3 protein. Found here are 500,000 or so distinct CDR3 sequences, approximately 29% of them singletons; the top ten hold approximately 2.3%. The input for sequencing was PBMCs from the stem cell graft donor, taken from the stem cell graft. The chain links TRBV20-1 to TRBJ2-1; 7 bases agree with TRBD2. The sequence was collected from a human donor who donated a stem cell graft to a child with aplastic anemia. CDR3 protein: CSARDTSASSYNEQFF. CDR3 DNA sequence: TGCAGTGCTAGAGATACTAGCGCGAGCTCCTACAATGAGCAGTTCTTC.